A selection of T cell receptor beta chains follows, all from one sample in a study of blood T cell repertoires in COVID-19. TCRdb's copy holds only in-frame clones and misses some; the assay was immunoSEQ multiplex PCR. This table has 200,000 to 250,000 clones, roughly nine tenths appearing once. Input material: PBMCs or T cells enriched from blood (not recorded which). The receptors here all came from a woman aged 18-29 years in a cohort exposed to, infected with or recovered from COVID-19 (not recorded which). CDR3s include the opening cysteine and the closing phenylalanine or tryptophan. Each record gives: V gene, D gene, J gene, clone size, CDR3 DNA, CDR3 protein. The D gene is left open where the match is weak. Clone size, where shown, is once, few, many, or a class for clones that have expanded.

>TRBV7-9|TRBD1|TRBJ1-2|NA
TGTGCCAGCGGCGGGACAGGGGGCCATGGCTACACCTTC
CASGGTGGHGYTF
>TRBV5-8|NA|TRBJ1-2|NA
TGTGCCAGCAGCAACCAGAGAGCGAATGGCTACACCTTC
CASSNQRANGYTF
>TRBV2|TRBD1|TRBJ1-3|NA
TGTGCCAGCAGTTTCGGACAGGGGGACTCCTCTGGAAACACCATATATTTT
CASSFGQGDSSGNTIYF
>TRBV2|NA|TRBJ1-1|NA
TGTGCCAGCAGGGGGTCGACAGCGAACACTGAAGCTTTCTTT
CASRGSTANTEAFF
>TRBV25-1|NA|TRBJ1-2|NA
TGTGCCACCTCCCATTTGTCGGGGGGCTACACCTTC
CATSHLSGGYTF
>TRBV3-1/TRBV3-2|TRBD1|TRBJ1-5|NA
TGTGCCAGCAGCCAAGGACAGGGAACCCAGCCCCAGCATTTT
CASSQGQGTQPQHF
>TRBV9|TRBD2|TRBJ2-6|NA
TGTGCCAGCAGCGTAGGGCTAGCGGGAAGCTCTGGGGCCAACGTCCTGACTTTC
CASSVGLAGSSGANVLTF
>TRBV10-1|TRBD2|TRBJ2-7|few
TGCGCCAGCAGTGAGCGACTAGCGGGAGAACCGGGCGAGCAGTACTTC
CASSERLAGEPGEQYF
>TRBV18|TRBD1|TRBJ1-3|once
TGTGCCAGCTCACCCACCCTCGACAGGGCGGGCGGAAACACCATATATTTT
CASSPTLDRAGGNTIYF
>TRBV2|NA|TRBJ2-5|NA
TGTGCCACCGACCCGGCTAGCTCGGTAGAGACCCAGTACTTC
CATDPASSVETQYF
>TRBV6-5|NA|TRBJ1-4|NA
TGTGCCAGCAGTTACTCTTTTCTCAGGGAAAAACTGTTTTTT
CASSYSFLREKLFF
>TRBV7-3|TRBD2|TRBJ2-2|NA
TGTGCCAGCAGCTTAGACGGGAGGGTTGACACCGGGGAGCTGTTTTTT
CASSLDGRVDTGELFF
>TRBV5-1|TRBD1|TRBJ1-1|NA
TGCGCCAGCACCGAGACAGGGGGCACTGAAGCTTTCTTT
CASTETGGTEAFF
>TRBV7-9|TRBD1|TRBJ1-1|NA
TGTGCCAGCAGCTTAGCACAGGGGTTGAGCACTGAAGCTTTCTTT
CASSLAQGLSTEAFF
>TRBV24-1|TRBD1|TRBJ1-2|NA
TGTGCCACCAGTAGGACAGGCCTCTATGGCTACACCTTC
CATSRTGLYGYTF
>TRBV7-8|TRBD2|TRBJ2-3|NA
TGTGCCAGCAGCCTCGGGACTAGCGGGGAGGGGAATACGCAGTATTTT
CASSLGTSGEGNTQYF
>TRBV7-2|NA|TRBJ1-5|NA
TGTGCCAGCAGCTTAGACAGTACCCCGCAGAGGCCCCAGCATTTT
CASSLDSTPQRPQHF
>TRBV2|TRBD1|TRBJ2-7|NA
TGTGCCAGCAGTGACCCACAGGGGTACGAGCAGTACTTC
CASSDPQGYEQYF
>TRBV28|TRBD1|TRBJ1-6|NA
TGTGCCATCAGGCCCTCCGGGACAGATAATTCACCCCTCCACTTT
CAIRPSGTDNSPLHF
>TRBV10-1|NA|TRBJ1-6|NA
TGCGCCAGCAGTGAAGGGGGTAATTCACCCCTCCACTTT
CASSEGGNSPLHF
>TRBV24-1|NA|TRBJ1-5|NA
TGTGCCACCAGTAATTCGGGGCCGTGGGAGGGGCCCCAGCATTTT
CATSNSGPWEGPQHF
>TRBV23-1|TRBD1|TRBJ1-5|NA
TGCGCCGGGACCTACAGGGGCAACGATCAGCCCCAGCATTTT
CAGTYRGNDQPQHF
>TRBV7-2|NA|TRBJ2-7|NA
TGTGCCAGCAGCTTAGTGCCTCTAGCGAGGAAGGGCTACGAGCAGTACTTC
CASSLVPLARKGYEQYF
>TRBV28|TRBD2|TRBJ2-7|NA
TGTGCCAGCAGCCTACTAGCGGGGAGCTCCTACGAGCAGTACTTC
CASSLLAGSSYEQYF
>TRBV6-5|TRBD1|TRBJ2-7|NA
TGTGCCAGCAGCCACGGGACAGGGGAAACCTACGAGCAGTACTTC
CASSHGTGETYEQYF
>TRBV7-9|NA|TRBJ2-2|NA
TGTGCCAGCAGCTTAGGTATCGGGGAGCTGTTTTTT
CASSLGIGELFF
>TRBV4-1|TRBD2|TRBJ2-1|once
TGCGCCAGCAGCCGGGGACTAGCACAGGTTGAGCAGTTCTTC
CASSRGLAQVEQFF
>TRBV27|NA|TRBJ1-2|NA
TGTGCCAGCAAATCCACAGGTTCCGGCTACACCTTC
CASKSTGSGYTF
>TRBV28|TRBD1|TRBJ2-7|NA
TGTGCCAGCAGTTTACCGACAGGGACGAGCGAGCAGTACTTC
CASSLPTGTSEQYF
>TRBV9|NA|TRBJ2-2|NA
TGTGCCAGCAGCGCGGGTCCCTCTTCGGGGAGGGGGTTCACCGGGGAGCTGTTTTTT
CASSAGPSSGRGFTGELFF
>TRBV10-3|NA|TRBJ2-2|NA
TGTGCCACCCTTCAGATCGGGGAGCTGTTTTTT
CATLQIGELFF
>TRBV7-8|NA|TRBJ1-5|NA
TGTGCCAGCAGCCTTTTGACAGGCAATCAGCCCCAGCATTTT
CASSLLTGNQPQHF
>TRBV10-1|TRBD2|TRBJ2-2|NA
TGCGCCAGCAGTGAGAACAGCGGGGATAACACCGGGGAGCTGTTTTTT
CASSENSGDNTGELFF
>TRBV11-2|NA|TRBJ1-4|NA
TGTGCCAGCAGCTTAGGAGGCGCGGTTAATGAAAAACTGTTTTTT
CASSLGGAVNEKLFF
>TRBV4-1|TRBD2|TRBJ2-6|NA
TGCGCCAGCAGCCGGCTGACGGGGAGGGCTGGGGCCAACGTCCTGACTTTC
CASSRLTGRAGANVLTF
>TRBV29-1|TRBD1|TRBJ2-4|NA
TGCAGCGTTGAAGGGGGTCCAGGGGGAAGAAACATTCAGTACTTC
CSVEGGPGGRNIQYF
>TRBV2|NA|TRBJ2-2|once
TGTGCCAGCAAACGGGGACAACCGAACACCGGGGAGCTGTTTTTT
CASKRGQPNTGELFF
>TRBV5-1|NA|TRBJ1-1|NA
TGCGCCAGCAGCTTGGTGAGTCGGTCGGGAAAAGCTTTCTTT
CASSLVSRSGKAFF
>TRBV18|NA|TRBJ1-2|NA
TGTGCCAGCTCACCAGCGGAGGGCTCCTATGGCTACACCTTC
CASSPAEGSYGYTF
>TRBV19|NA|TRBJ1-1|NA
TGTGCCAGTAGCCGTTTAAGGGCGGGAGGATGGGACACTGAAGCTTTCTTT
CASSRLRAGGWDTEAFF
>TRBV11-3|TRBD2|TRBJ2-2|NA
TGTGCCAGCAGCCGTGGGGGTGTGGCGGGAGTTCGTACCGGGGAGCTGTTTTTT
CASSRGGVAGVRTGELFF
>TRBV7-9|TRBD1|TRBJ2-7|NA
TGTGCCAGCAGCCCCGGACAGGGCGTCAACCACGAGCAGTACTTC
CASSPGQGVNHEQYF
>TRBV5-5|NA|TRBJ2-7|NA
TGTGCCAGCAGCTTGGGGGTGGGGCGATCCTACGAGCAGTACTTC
CASSLGVGRSYEQYF
>TRBV28|NA|TRBJ2-7|NA
TGTGCCAGCACTCGAGTCGGGGTACGCGAGCAGTACTTC
CASTRVGVREQYF
>TRBV29-1|TRBD1|TRBJ1-2|NA
TGCAGCGTTGGGACAGGGCCCTATGGCTACACCTTC
CSVGTGPYGYTF
>TRBV5-1|TRBD2|TRBJ2-1|NA
TGCGCCAGCAGCCTTCTAGCGGGGGGGAATGAGCAGTTCTTC
CASSLLAGGNEQFF
>TRBV27|NA|TRBJ2-6|few
TGTGCCAGCAGCCGGGGCAGGGGAGTCCCTGGGGCCAACGTCCTGACTTTC
CASSRGRGVPGANVLTF
>TRBV28|NA|TRBJ2-2|NA
TGTGCCAGCAGTTTGCTCACAGCGAACACCGGGGAGCTGTTTTTT
CASSLLTANTGELFF
>TRBV5-1|TRBD1|TRBJ1-2|NA
TGCGCCAGCAGCTGGGACAGGGGGCAAGGGGGCTACACCTTC
CASSWDRGQGGYTF
>TRBV28|TRBD1|TRBJ1-1|once
TGTGCCAGCAGTTTGAGGGGGCGAACTGAAGCTTTCTTT
CASSLRGRTEAFF
>TRBV7-9|TRBD2|TRBJ2-5|NA
TGTGCCAGCAGCGCAGATTTGCGGGGGGGTCAAGAGACCCAGTACTTC
CASSADLRGGQETQYF
>TRBV7-2|TRBD2|TRBJ2-5|NA
TGTGCCAGCAGCTTAATGCGGGGGGGCGGGAAGACCCAGTACTTC
CASSLMRGGGKTQYF
>TRBV15|NA|TRBJ1-4|NA
TGTGCCACCAGCAGAGATGGGAGAACTAATGAAAAACTGTTTTTT
CATSRDGRTNEKLFF
>TRBV7-9|NA|TRBJ2-3|NA
TGTGCCTCCGCCCCTAGGCCGTTCGCAGATACGCAGTATTTT
CASAPRPFADTQYF
>TRBV11-2|NA|TRBJ1-5|NA
TGTGCCAGCAGCTTAGTTGGCAGTTATAGCAATCAGCCCCAGCATTTT
CASSLVGSYSNQPQHF
>TRBV20-1|NA|TRBJ2-2|NA
TGCAGTGCTAGTCCCCAATACACCGGGGAGCTGTTTTTT
CSASPQYTGELFF
>TRBV9|TRBD1|TRBJ1-4|NA
TGTGCCAGCAGCGTAGACCCACAGGGGGCGGTTGAAAAACTGTTTTTT
CASSVDPQGAVEKLFF